This T cell receptor (beta chain) originates from a study of cytomegalovirus exposure and HLA in healthy donors. Broader study findings: The authors listed about 170 TCR beta chains as cytomegalovirus-associated. A cluster of highly shared sequence variants was likely a sequencing artifact. Later genetic work tied a missense DCLRE1C variant to beta-chain V and J trimming.

Nominally healthy donors provided the samples, though records likely missed some immune exposures. As concerns this clone: The target antigen is unknown.

The ends lost 5 bases at V and 0 bases at J; junction bases unmatched: 8. CDR3 length: 17 amino acids. Per the germline V gene, CDR1 is SGHTA and CDR2 is FQGNSA. PCR amplification relied on 60 Vbeta primers (plus 13 Jbeta primers). Generated by immunoSEQ multiplex PCR, the TCRdb table keeps only in-frame clones and is missing some. Among a few hundred thousand clones listed, roughly 80% were seen once. The chain combines TRBV7-2 with TRBJ2-1, with 9 positions matching TRBD2. The TCR was taken from a man in his forties in good health and CMV-seronegative. Sequenced sample: PBMCs. This CDR3 reads CASSRLSGRSSYNEQFF. The CDR3 DNA follows: TGTGCCAGCAGCCGCCTTAGCGGGAGAAGCTCCTACAATGAGCAGTTCTTC.